The TCR beta chain described here comes from a study of T cells expressing NK-cell markers. Study-wide background: It was sorted CD3+CD56-NKG2C+, CD3+CD56+NKG2C- and CD3+CD56+NKG2C+ T cells that provided the TCR beta repertoires. One of the eight sequenced donors was seronegative, whereas the other seven were HCMV-seropositive.

TCRdb reprocessed the 5' RACE reads and reports one entry per CDR3 protein, with no DNA. The specimen's table records 250,000 or so distinct CDR3 sequences. Notes on the study in general: The CD3+CD56-NKG2C+ fraction of a handful of donors was likewise dominated by these clonotypes. Unclear, still, was the HCMV specificity of the expanded NKG2C+ T cell clones.

The CDR3 covers 17 residues. Germline V gives CDR1 DFQATT, CDR2 SNEGSKA (reference sequence). Concerning this clonotype itself: Its antigen is unknown.

The chain carries TRBV20-1 and TRBJ1-4. The receptor was isolated from a woman between 18 and 70 years old in good health. The sequenced material came from blood T cells: a sorted CD56 or NKG2C T cell subset, CD4+ or CD8+ T cells, or bulk PBMC T cells (not recorded which). The CDR3 reads CSARGGGGFSRNEKLFF.